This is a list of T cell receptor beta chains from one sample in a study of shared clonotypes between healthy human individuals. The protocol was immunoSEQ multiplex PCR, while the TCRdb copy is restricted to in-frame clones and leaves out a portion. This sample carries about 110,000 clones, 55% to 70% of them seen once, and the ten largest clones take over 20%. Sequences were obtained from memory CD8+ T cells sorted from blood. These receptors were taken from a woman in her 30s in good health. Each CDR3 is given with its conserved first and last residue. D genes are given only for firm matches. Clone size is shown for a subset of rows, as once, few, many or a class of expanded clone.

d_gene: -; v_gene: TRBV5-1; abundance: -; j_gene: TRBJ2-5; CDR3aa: CASSSTTGRGETQYF; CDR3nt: TGCGCCAGCAGCTCGACAACAGGGCGGGGAGAGACCCAGTACTTC
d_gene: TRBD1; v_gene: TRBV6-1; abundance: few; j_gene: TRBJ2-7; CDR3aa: CASSEATGGSYEQYF; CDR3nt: TGTGCCAGCAGTGAAGCGACAGGGGGCTCCTACGAGCAGTACTTC
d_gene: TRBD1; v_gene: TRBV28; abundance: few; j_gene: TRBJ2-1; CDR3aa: CASSRLSDRAYNEQFF; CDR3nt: TGTGCCAGCAGTCGCCTTTCGGACAGGGCCTACAATGAGCAGTTCTTC
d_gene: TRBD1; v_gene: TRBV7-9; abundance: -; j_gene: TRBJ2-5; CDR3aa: CASSSGTGRVAETQYF; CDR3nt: TGTGCCAGCAGCTCCGGGACAGGGAGGGTAGCAGAGACCCAGTACTTC
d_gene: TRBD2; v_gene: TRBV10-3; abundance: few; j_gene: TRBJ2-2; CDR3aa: CAIRPTSVGELFF; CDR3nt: TGTGCCATCAGGCCAACTAGCGTCGGGGAGCTGTTTTTT
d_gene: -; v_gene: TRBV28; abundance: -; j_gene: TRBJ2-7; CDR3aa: CASSLNEQYF; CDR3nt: TGTGCCAGCAGCCTTAACGAGCAGTACTTC
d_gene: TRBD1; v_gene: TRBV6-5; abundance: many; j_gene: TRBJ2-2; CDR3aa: CASSPWQGAVGELFF; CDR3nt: TGTGCCAGCAGTCCCTGGCAGGGGGCGGTCGGGGAGCTGTTTTTT
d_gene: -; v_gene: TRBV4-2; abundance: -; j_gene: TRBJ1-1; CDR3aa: CASSQVRAGTEAFF; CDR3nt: TGTGCCAGCAGCCAAGTAAGGGCGGGGACTGAAGCTTTCTTT
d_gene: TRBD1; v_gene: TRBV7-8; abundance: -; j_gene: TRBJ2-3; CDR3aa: CASSTGQASTDTQYF; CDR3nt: TGTGCCAGCAGCACCGGACAGGCTAGCACAGATACGCAGTATTTT
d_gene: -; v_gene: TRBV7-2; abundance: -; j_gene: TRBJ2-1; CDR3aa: CASSPRTIDNEQFF; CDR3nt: TGTGCCAGCAGCCCCCGGACTATAGACAATGAGCAGTTCTTC
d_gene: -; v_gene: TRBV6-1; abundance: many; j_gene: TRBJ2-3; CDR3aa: CAISDTDTDTQYF; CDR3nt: TGTGCCATCAGTGACACCGACACAGATACGCAGTATTTT
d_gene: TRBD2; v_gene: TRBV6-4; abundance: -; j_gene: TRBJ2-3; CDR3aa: CASSEGSGETDTQYF; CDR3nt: TGTGCCAGCAGTGAAGGTAGCGGGGAAACAGATACGCAGTATTTT
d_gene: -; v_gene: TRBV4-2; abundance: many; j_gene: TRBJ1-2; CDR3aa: CASSQDETYGYTF; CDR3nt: TGTGCCAGCAGCCAAGATGAGACCTATGGCTACACCTTC
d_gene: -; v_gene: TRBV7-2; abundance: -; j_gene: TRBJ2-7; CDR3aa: CASSPSGPYEQYF; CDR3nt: TGTGCCAGCAGCCCCTCGGGACCCTACGAGCAGTACTTC
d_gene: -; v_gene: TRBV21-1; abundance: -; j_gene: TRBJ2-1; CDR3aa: CASSKALPSGYNEQFF; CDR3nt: TGTGCCAGCAGCAAAGCGCTTCCTAGCGGTTACAATGAGCAGTTCTTC
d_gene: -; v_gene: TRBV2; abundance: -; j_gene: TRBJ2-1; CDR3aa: CASAMTSEGQDEQFF; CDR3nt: TGTGCCAGCGCAATGACGTCGGAGGGCCAGGATGAGCAGTTCTTC
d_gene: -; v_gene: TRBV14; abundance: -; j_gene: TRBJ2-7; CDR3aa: CASSQASCTNYEQYF; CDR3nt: TGTGCCAGCAGCCAAGCCAGCTGCACGAACTACGAGCAGTACTTC
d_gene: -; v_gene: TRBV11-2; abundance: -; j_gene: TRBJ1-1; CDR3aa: CASSLGDRNTEAFF; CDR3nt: TGTGCCAGCAGCTTGGGGGATAGGAACACTGAAGCTTTCTTT
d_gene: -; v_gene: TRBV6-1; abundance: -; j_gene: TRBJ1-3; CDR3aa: CASSPTGNTIYF; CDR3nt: TGTGCCAGCAGCCCAACTGGAAACACCATATATTTT
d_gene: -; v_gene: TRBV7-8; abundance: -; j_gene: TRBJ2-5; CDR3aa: CASSLRVPVVGETQYF; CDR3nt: TGTGCCAGCAGCTTAAGGGTCCCGGTGGTGGGGGAGACCCAGTACTTC
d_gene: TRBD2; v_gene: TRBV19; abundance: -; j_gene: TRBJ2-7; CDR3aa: CASKVAGADEQYF; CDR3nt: TGTGCCAGTAAAGTAGCGGGAGCGGACGAGCAGTACTTC
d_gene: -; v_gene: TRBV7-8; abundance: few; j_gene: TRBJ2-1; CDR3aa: CASKSDEGPNYNEQFF; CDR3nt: TGTGCCAGCAAATCCGATGAAGGGCCGAACTACAATGAGCAGTTCTTC
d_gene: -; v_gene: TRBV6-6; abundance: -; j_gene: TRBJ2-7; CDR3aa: CASSLWKGYEQYF; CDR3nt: TGTGCCAGCAGTTTGTGGAAGGGCTACGAGCAGTACTTC
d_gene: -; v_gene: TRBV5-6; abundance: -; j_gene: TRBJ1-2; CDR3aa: CASSLTQGAVGYTF; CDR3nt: TGTGCCAGCAGCTTGACGCAGGGCGCTGTTGGCTACACCTTC
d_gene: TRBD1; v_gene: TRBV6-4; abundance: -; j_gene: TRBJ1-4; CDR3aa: CASSEGTDNEKLFF; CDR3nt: TGTGCCAGCAGTGAGGGGACAGACAATGAAAAACTGTTTTTT
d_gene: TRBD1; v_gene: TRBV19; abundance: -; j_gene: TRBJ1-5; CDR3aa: CASSIGTGNQPQHF; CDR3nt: TGTGCCAGTAGTATCGGGACAGGAAATCAGCCCCAGCATTTT
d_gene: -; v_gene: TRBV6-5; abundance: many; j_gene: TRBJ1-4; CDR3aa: CASSSSRGKLFF; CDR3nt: TGTGCCAGCAGTTCCTCGAGGGGGAAACTGTTTTTT
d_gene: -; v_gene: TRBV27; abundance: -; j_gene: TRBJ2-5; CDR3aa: CASSLWGAGETQYF; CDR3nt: TGTGCCAGCAGTTTATGGGGGGCTGGGGAGACCCAGTACTTC
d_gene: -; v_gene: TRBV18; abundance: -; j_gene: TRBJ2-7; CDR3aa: CASSPRKGDKLYEQYF; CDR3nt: TGTGCCAGCTCACCACGCAAGGGGGATAAGCTCTACGAGCAGTACTTC
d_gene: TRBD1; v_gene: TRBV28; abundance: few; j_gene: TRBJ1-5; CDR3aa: CASSMTGGSNQPQHF; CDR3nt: TGTGCCAGCAGTATGACAGGGGGAAGCAATCAGCCCCAGCATTTT
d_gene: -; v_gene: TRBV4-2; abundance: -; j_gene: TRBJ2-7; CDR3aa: CASSQDSAGYEQYF; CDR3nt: TGTGCCAGCAGCCAAGATTCGGCGGGTTACGAGCAGTACTTC
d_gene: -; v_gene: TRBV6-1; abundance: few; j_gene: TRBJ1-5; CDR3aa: CASSEADTFEGNQPQHF; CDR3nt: TGTGCCAGCAGTGAAGCGGACACCTTTGAGGGCAATCAGCCCCAGCATTTT
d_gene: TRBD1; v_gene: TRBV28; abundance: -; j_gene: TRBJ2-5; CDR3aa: CASSPFGQGSRETQYF; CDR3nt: TGTGCCAGCAGTCCTTTCGGACAGGGGTCACGAGAGACCCAGTACTTC
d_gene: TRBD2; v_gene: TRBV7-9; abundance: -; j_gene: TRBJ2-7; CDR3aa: CASSSSGSYEQYF; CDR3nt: TGTGCCAGCAGTTCTAGCGGATCCTACGAGCAGTACTTC
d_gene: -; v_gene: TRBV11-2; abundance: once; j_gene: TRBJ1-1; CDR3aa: CASSYRVDGTEAFF; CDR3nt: TGTGCCAGCAGCTACAGGGTAGACGGCACTGAAGCTTTCTTT
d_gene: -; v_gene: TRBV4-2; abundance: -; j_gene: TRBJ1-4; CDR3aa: CASSQDRQVNEKLFF; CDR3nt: TGTGCCAGCAGCCAAGACCGCCAGGTGAATGAAAAACTGTTTTTT
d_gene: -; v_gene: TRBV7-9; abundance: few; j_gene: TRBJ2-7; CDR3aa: CASSLPGTASSYEQYF; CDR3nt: TGTGCCAGCAGCTTGCCCGGGACTGCCAGCTCCTACGAGCAGTACTTC
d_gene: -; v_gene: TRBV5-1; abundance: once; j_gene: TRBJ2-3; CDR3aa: CASRVDSTDTQYF; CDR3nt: TGCGCCAGCAGGGTGGACAGCACAGATACGCAGTATTTT
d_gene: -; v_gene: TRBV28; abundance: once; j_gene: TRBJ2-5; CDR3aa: CASSPNTPDSSREQYF; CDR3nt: TGTGCCAGCAGTCCCAATACCCCGGACAGTTCAAGGGAGCAGTACTTC
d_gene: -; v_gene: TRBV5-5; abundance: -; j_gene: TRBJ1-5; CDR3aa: CASSLRFDQPQHF; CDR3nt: TGTGCCAGCAGCTTACGGTTCGATCAGCCCCAGCATTTT
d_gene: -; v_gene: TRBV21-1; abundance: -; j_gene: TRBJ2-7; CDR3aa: CASSPKVWGHEQYF; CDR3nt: TGTGCCAGCAGCCCCAAAGTTTGGGGGCACGAGCAGTACTTC
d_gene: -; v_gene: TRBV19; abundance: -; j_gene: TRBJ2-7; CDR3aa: CASSIAPGTYEQYF; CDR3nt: TGTGCCAGTAGTATTGCTCCGGGAACCTACGAGCAGTACTTC
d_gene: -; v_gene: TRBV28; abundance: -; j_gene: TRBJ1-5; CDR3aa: CASSLVHDNQPQHF; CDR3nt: TGTGCCAGCAGTTTAGTCCACGACAATCAGCCCCAGCATTTT
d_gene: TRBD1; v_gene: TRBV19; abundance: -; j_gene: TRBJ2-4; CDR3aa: CASSAGQGRAKNIQYF; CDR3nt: TGTGCCAGTAGTGCCGGACAGGGGAGGGCCAAAAACATTCAGTACTTC
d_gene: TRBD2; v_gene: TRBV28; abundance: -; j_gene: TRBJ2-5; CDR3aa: CASSVWTSGTSTETQYF; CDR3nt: TGTGCCAGCAGTGTGTGGACTAGCGGGACCTCAACGGAGACCCAGTACTTC
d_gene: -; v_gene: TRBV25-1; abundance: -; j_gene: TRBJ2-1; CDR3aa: CASSEDRSIPYNEQFF; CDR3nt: TGTGCCAGCAGTGAGGACCGGAGTATTCCCTACAATGAGCAGTTCTTC
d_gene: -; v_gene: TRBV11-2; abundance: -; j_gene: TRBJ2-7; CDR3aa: CASSLDISSSYEQYF; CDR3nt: TGTGCCAGCAGCTTAGATATTTCTAGCAGCTACGAGCAGTACTTC
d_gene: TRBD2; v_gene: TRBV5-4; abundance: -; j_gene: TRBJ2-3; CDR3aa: CASSPLRGLGTDTQYF; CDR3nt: TGTGCCAGCAGCCCCCTTCGGGGACTAGGGACAGATACGCAGTATTTT
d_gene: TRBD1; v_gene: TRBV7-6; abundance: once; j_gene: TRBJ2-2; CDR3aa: CASSFPPLGQGHGELFF; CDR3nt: TGTGCCAGCAGCTTTCCACCCTTGGGACAGGGTCACGGGGAGCTGTTTTTT
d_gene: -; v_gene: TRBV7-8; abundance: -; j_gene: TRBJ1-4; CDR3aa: CASSPSVPLEEKLFF; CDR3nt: TGTGCCAGCAGCCCCTCTGTCCCACTAGAAGAAAAACTGTTTTTT
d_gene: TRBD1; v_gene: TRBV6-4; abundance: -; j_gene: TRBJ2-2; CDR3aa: CASSDSGQGMTGELFF; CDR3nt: TGTGCCAGCAGTGACTCTGGACAGGGAATGACCGGGGAGCTGTTTTTT
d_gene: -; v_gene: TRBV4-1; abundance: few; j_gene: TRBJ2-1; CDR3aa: CASSQTATPSSYNEQFF; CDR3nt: TGCGCCAGCAGCCAGACCGCTACACCTAGCTCCTACAATGAGCAGTTCTTC
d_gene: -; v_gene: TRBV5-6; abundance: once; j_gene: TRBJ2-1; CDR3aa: CASSLALTSYNEQFF; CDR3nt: TGTGCCAGCAGCTTGGCGCTTACGTCCTACAATGAGCAGTTCTTC
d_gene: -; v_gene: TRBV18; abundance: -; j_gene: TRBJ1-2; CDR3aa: CASTHSSRDGANYGYTF; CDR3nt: TGTGCCAGCACCCATTCCTCACGCGACGGAGCTAACTATGGCTACACCTTC